What follows are 21 T cell receptor beta chains derived from one specimen sequenced in a study of T cells in Graves' hyperthyroidism and ophthalmopathy. The CDR3 regions of TCR beta were amplified from RNA transcripts. The TCR CDR3 was amplified in a first-round RT-PCR using the HTBI primer set. TCRdb reprocessed the multiplex PCR reads via MiXCR and lists one record per CDR3 protein. Among about 380,000 distinct CDR3 sequences listed, 15% to 20% were seen once. The sequenced sample consisted of blood. Receptors originate from a man in his late teens or twenties with Graves' ophthalmopathy.

This clonotype was counted a few times. V usage is TRBV18 and J usage is TRBJ1-6; TRBD1 agrees at 9 bases. CDR3 length: 14 amino acids. Looked up from germline, CDR1 is KGHSH and CDR2 is LQKENI. The trim removed 6 bases at V and 9 bases at J, leaving 6 bases unmatched. CDR3 residues: CASSLRDRVSPLHF. The CDR3 coding sequence is TGTGCCAGCTCGTTACGGGACAGGGTTTCACCCCTCCACTTT.

In this sample, this clonotype turned up many times. The gene calls are TRBV20-1 and TRBJ2-2, with 8 bases lining up with TRBD1. Germline CDR1 DFQATT, CDR2 SNEGSKA (reference sequence). The junction had 10 bases not matched to a gene; V was cut back by 6 bases and J by 7 bases. CDR3 length: 14 residues. CDR3 loop: CSAVDRGRIGELFF. In DNA, the CDR3 is TGCAGTGCCGTAGACAGGGGTAGGATCGGGGAGCTGTTTTTT.

This clonotype has a count of ten or more. This sequence joins TRBV6-6 and TRBJ1-1; 10 nucleotides agree with TRBD1. The CDR3 loop spans 18 amino acids. Germline loops: CDR1 MNHNY, CDR2 SVGAGI (reference sequence). Trimming took 1 base from V and 0 from J; bases not matched to a gene: 8. CDR3 in amino acids: CASSYYPGQGVMNTEAFF. The CDR3 DNA sequence: TGTGCCAGCAGTTACTACCCCGGACAGGGGGTGATGAACACTGAAGCTTTCTTT.

This clonotype was counted at least ten times. The CDR3 coding sequence is TGTGCCAGCGGGTCCGGGGCGGGAGGTTTAGATACGCAGTATTTT. As protein: CASGSGAGGLDTQYF. V and J are TRBV2 and TRBJ2-3, with 8 bases matching TRBD2. J gave up 5 bases and V 8 bases, and 12 bases lay outside the gene matches. CDR3 length: 15 amino acids. Per germline, CDR1 SNHLY and CDR2 FYNNEI.

This chain links TRBV14 with TRBJ1-2; the D gene is possibly TRBD1 (5 bases). Germline V gene data show CDR1 as SGHDN and CDR2 as FVKESK. Trimming cost V 2 bases and J 7 bases, with 14 bases left between them. The CDR3 contains 14 residues. The CDR3 sequence: CASSQTWSGGGYTF. The DNA for the CDR3 is TGTGCCAGCAGCCAAACTTGGTCCGGGGGTGGCTACACCTTC. Together with reference TRBV14 and TRBJ1-2, the CDR3 gives the full variable domain: EAGVTQFPSHSVIEKGQTVTLRCDPISGHDNLYWYRRVMGKEIKFLLHFVKESKQDESGMPNNRFLAERTGGTYSTLKVQPAELEDSGVYFCASSQTWSGGGYTFGSGTRLTVV.

The CDR3 loop is CASSQTAGGYNEQFF. The CDR3 region has the DNA TGTGCCAGCAGTCAGACAGCGGGGGGATACAATGAGCAGTTCTTC. The gene calls are TRBV6-1 and TRBJ2-1; 9 nucleotides agree with TRBD2. The CDR3 is 15 amino acids. The trim removed 5 bases at V and 4 bases at J, leaving 6 bases unmatched. The germline gives CDR1 MNHNS, CDR2 SASEGT.

This chain joins TRBV12-3 or TRBV12-4 and TRBJ1-2; the D gene is possibly TRBD1 (6 bases). CDR3 length: 15 residues. V gave up 1 base and J gave up 2 bases, with 11 bases separating them. The CDR3 region has the DNA TGTGCCAGCAGTTTAGGGGGACACAGGAACTATGGCTACACCTTC. Translation gives CASSLGGHRNYGYTF.

This clonotype was detected many times. The rearrangement uses TRBV20-1 and TRBJ2-7; D not certain. The germline V gene encodes CDR1 DFQATT and CDR2 SNEGSKA (reference sequence). V was pared by 3 bases and J by 5 bases, with 14 bases between. This CDR3 has 13 residues. The CDR3 protein is CSARGEVAHEQYF. DNA of the CDR3: TGCAGTGCTAGGGGTGAAGTGGCCCACGAGCAGTACTTC.

This clonotype was seen only a few times. The V and J genes are TRBV11-2 and TRBJ1-4, with D tentatively TRBD1 (6 bases). Germline values: CDR1 SGHAT, CDR2 FQNNGV. V lost 4 bases and J lost 7, with 16 bases in between. The CDR3 sequence is 15 residues long. CDR3 region: CASSSLRGGGEKLFF. Written as DNA, the CDR3 is TGTGCCAGCAGCTCCCTCCGGGGGGGCGGTGAAAAACTGTTTTTT.

There are many counts of this clonotype. The chain employs TRBV3-1 and TRBJ1-6; 9 positions agree with TRBD1. The ends lost 6 bases at V and 8 bases at J; junction bases unmatched: 5. Germline V gene data show CDR1 as LGHDT and CDR2 as YNNKEL (reference sequence). The CDR3 has 14 amino acids. The CDR3 sequence is CASRQGAMDSPLHF. CDR3 DNA sequence: TGTGCCAGCAGACAGGGGGCGATGGATTCACCCCTCCACTTT. Full variable domain (rest looked up from reference TRBV3-1 and TRBJ1-6): DTAVSQTPKYLVTQMGNDKSIKCEQNLGHDTMYWYKQDSKKFLKIMFSYNNKELIINETVPNRFSPKSPDKAHLNLHINSLELGDSAVYFCASRQGAMDSPLHFGNGTRLTVT.

This clonotype was picked up a small number of times. This chain joins TRBV20-1 and TRBJ1-5, with TRBD1 identical over 7 bases. The ends lost 7 bases at V and 7 bases at J; junction bases unmatched: 10. The CDR3 sequence is 13 residues long. CDR1 is DFQATT, CDR2 SNEGSKA, per germline (reference sequence). The CDR3 region is CSVGDSPGQPQHF. In DNA, the CDR3 is TGCAGTGTCGGGGACAGCCCAGGACAGCCCCAGCATTTT.

This clonotype was picked up many times. This rearrangement joins TRBV4-1 to TRBJ2-3; the D call may be TRBD1 or TRBD2 (6 bases each). CDR1 and CDR2 (germline): MGHRA, YSYEKL. The CDR3 is 14 amino acids. V was shortened by 6 bases and J by 4 bases, with 14 bases between the two germline ends. DNA for the CDR3: TGCGCCAGCAGGCGCCTGGGGGGCGCAGATACGCAGTATTTT. It specifies CASRRLGGADTQYF.

Concerning this clonotype: A read error may produce the germline difference seen at one junction end. The rearrangement links TRBV5-5 to TRBJ2-3; a weak D match, TRBD1 (6 bases). Germline V gene sequence: CDR1 SGHKS, CDR2 YYEKEE (reference sequence). The CDR3 loop spans 16 amino acids. CDR3: CASSQTGAISTDTRYF. CDR3 DNA: TGTGCCAGCAGCCAGACAGGAGCTATAAGCACAGATACGCGGTATTTT.

In its sample, this clonotype was seen many times. This chain links TRBV2 with TRBJ2-7; 8 nucleotides line up with TRBD1. Germline CDR1 and CDR2: SNHLY and FYNNEI. J lost 3 bases, V lost 6 bases, and 7 bases had no gene match. The CDR3 runs 14 residues. The CDR3 here is CASRRDRNNYEQYF. In DNA, the CDR3 is TGTGCCAGCAGGAGGGACAGGAACAACTACGAGCAGTACTTC.

This clonotype was observed at least ten times. The rearrangement links TRBV5-1 to TRBJ1-5; the D is unclear. Germline V gives CDR1 SGHRS, CDR2 YFSETQ. V lost 0 bases to trimming and J lost 8 bases, with 12 bases between them. The length of the CDR3 is 14 residues. The CDR3 region has the DNA TGCGCCAGCAGCTTGGGTGGAAGGGATGAGCCCCAGCATTTT. This gives the protein CASSLGGRDEPQHF.

This clonotype was counted many times. The chain uses TRBV5-1 and TRBJ2-2, with D maybe TRBD2 (6 bases). The V and J ends lost 7 bases and 1 base respectively, with 11 bases between them. The CDR3 totals 14 residues. The germline V gene has CDR1 SGHRS and CDR2 YFSETQ. The DNA for the CDR3 is TGCGCCAGCCGTTGGGGGGTGAACACCGGGGAGCTGTTTTTT. Protein product: CASRWGVNTGELFF.

This clonotype was found many times. The chain carries TRBV2 and TRBJ1-5; TRBD1 might be the D (5 bases). Germline loops: CDR1 SNHLY, CDR2 FYNNEI. The V end lost 10 bases, the J end lost 0 bases, and 16 bases lay between the germline ends. This CDR3 is 15 amino acids long. In DNA form, the CDR3 reads TGTGCCACCTCGAAGACAGCCGATAGCAATCAGCCCCAGCATTTT. Protein: CATSKTADSNQPQHF.

A few counts support this clonotype. The rearrangement links TRBV11-2 to TRBJ1-2; possibly TRBD1 for D (6 bases). Deletions cut 5 bases from V and 6 bases from J, with 22 bases between. This CDR3 is built from 16 residues. The germline gives CDR1 SGHAT, CDR2 FQNNGV. CDR3 amino acids: CASSRGGGAFRDGYTF. CDR3 DNA: TGTGCCAGCAGCCGTGGAGGGGGGGCCTTCAGGGATGGCTACACCTTC.

As to this clonotype: A read error may be the cause here, since a much bigger clone is one base away. This chain uses TRBV6-5 with TRBJ2-7; 10 bases are shared with TRBD2. Looked up from germline, CDR1 is MNHEY and CDR2 is SVGAGI. With V trimmed by 2 bases and J by 8 bases, 6 bases remained unmatched. CDR3 length: 14 residues. The CDR3 sequence: CASSYQRGGSKQYF. DNA of the CDR3: TGTGCCAGCAGTTACCAGCGGGGGGGCAGCAAGCAGTACTTC.

In its sample, this clonotype was seen many times. The chain is built from TRBV6-6 and TRBJ1-6; 8 bases are shared with TRBD1. The CDR3 spans 16 residues. With 0 bases clipped from V and 9 bases from J, the junction kept 7 bases outside the gene matches. Per the germline V gene, CDR1 is MNHNY and CDR2 is SVGAGI (reference sequence). For the CDR3, the DNA is TGTGCCAGCAGTTACTCTCGGACAGGGTCGGCTTCACCCCTCCACTTT. It is translated as CASSYSRTGSASPLHF.

The chain recombines TRBV6-5 with TRBJ1-5; TRBD1 agrees at 7 bases. V was pared by 2 bases and J by 5 bases, with 6 bases of the junction left unmatched. CDR3 length: 15 amino acids. In germline, CDR1 is MNHEY, CDR2 SVGAGI. The CDR3 reads CASSYRQGVYQPQHF. CDR3 coding DNA: TGTGCCAGCAGTTACCGACAGGGTGTCTATCAGCCCCAGCATTTT.